This TCR beta chain stems from a study of T cells in Graves' hyperthyroidism and ophthalmopathy. Study-level points and caveats: The majority of expanded thyroid clonotypes above 0.001 also appeared in blood.

RNA transcripts were the template for amplifying TCR beta CDR3 regions. HTBI primers drove first-round RT-PCR of the TCR CDR3. One entry per CDR3 protein, called by TCRdb with MiXCR from the multiplex PCR reads. The profile shows 500,000 to 650,000 distinct CDR3 sequences, around 15% of them singletons. This clonotype was recorded at least ten times. The antigen is undetermined. Trimming took 4 bases from V and 9 from J, leaving 13 bases between them. Germline V CDR1 and CDR2: MNHNS, SASEGT. This CDR3 has 13 residues. V and J are TRBV6-1 and TRBJ1-5; D is undetermined. Sequencing was done on a sample of blood. This clonotype was obtained from a woman between 50 and 59 years old with Graves' ophthalmopathy. The DNA for the CDR3 is TGTGCCAGCAGTGGGGCAGGCTCGCGGCCCCAGCATTTT. It codes for CASSGAGSRPQHF.